One and the same sample provided the 22 T cell receptor beta chains below, sequenced in a study of T cell repertoires in cytomegalovirus infection. Via MiXCR, TCRdb re-called the reads, giving one row per CDR3 protein. This sample has some 250,000 distinct CDR3 sequences; over 8% occur once, and the top ten carry about 15%. The sequenced sample consisted of PBMCs. Every receptor here comes from a human donor in good health (CMV status not recorded). Some clones in this sample may be carry-over from other donors' samples.

This clonotype showed up many times. This chain uses TRBV6-2 or TRBV6-3 with TRBJ1-5, with TRBD1 as a possible D gene (6 bases). The CDR3 totals 14 residues. The V end was cut by 2 bases, the J end by 9 bases, with 14 bases between. Germline loops: CDR1 MNHEY, CDR2 SVGEGT. The CDR3 DNA reads TGTGCCAGCAGTTACAGGGACACAGCGCGGCCCCAGCATTTT. It is translated as CASSYRDTARPQHF.

This sequence joins TRBV24-1 and TRBJ1-1; the D gene is possibly TRBD1 (6 bases). The CDR3 extends over 13 amino acids. V was clipped by 8 bases and J by 4 bases, with 13 bases between them. The germline V gene has CDR1 KGHDR and CDR2 SFDVKD. CDR3 protein: CATKSRGGTEAFF. For the CDR3, the DNA is TGTGCCACCAAGTCCAGGGGCGGCACTGAAGCTTTCTTT.

The sample holds many counts of this clonotype. The chain couples TRBV6-1 to TRBJ2-5; 10 bases agree with TRBD2. The length of the CDR3 is 14 residues. J was trimmed by 3 bases and V by 6 bases; bases with no gene match: 4. Germline V gene data show CDR1 as MNHNS and CDR2 as SASEGT. Here the CDR3 DNA reads TGTGCCAGCAGAGCCGGGACTAGCGAAGAGACCCAGTACTTC. This encodes CASRAGTSEETQYF.

This clonotype has ten or more counts. This chain uses TRBV7-2 with TRBJ2-1; 10 bases map to TRBD1. The germline gives CDR1 SGHTA, CDR2 FQGNSA. This CDR3 has 15 amino acids. J gave up 8 bases and V 5 bases, and 9 bases lay outside the gene matches. In nucleotides, the CDR3 is TGTGCCAGCAGCACAGGACAGGGGGGATTCTATGAGCAGTTCTTC. Protein sequence: CASSTGQGGFYEQFF.

The V call is TRBV7-2, the J call TRBJ2-1; D is perhaps TRBD1 (6 bases). The CDR3 consists of 17 residues. The germline CDR1 and CDR2 sequences are SGHTA and FQGNSA. The V end was cut by 3 bases, the J end by 0 bases, with 15 bases between. CDR3 sequence (DNA): TGTGCCAGCAGCTTTCGACAGGCTGATTACTCCTACAATGAGCAGTTCTTC. Translation gives CASSFRQADYSYNEQFF.

The sample holds a few counts of this clonotype. This sequence joins TRBV28 and TRBJ2-1; D is tentatively TRBD1 or TRBD2 (5 bases each). Germline CDR1 is MDHEN and CDR2 is SYDVKM. The length of the CDR3 is 15 residues. The ends were cut back, 4 bases at V and 2 bases at J, with 12 bases in the middle. CDR3 sequence (DNA): TGTGCCAGCAGTTCCCCGGGGCTAGCCTACAATGAGCAGTTCTTC. It codes for CASSSPGLAYNEQFF.

This clonotype was counted a few times. The chain couples TRBV11-2 to TRBJ2-2, with D unresolved. The V end was cut by 5 bases, the J end by 3 bases, with 13 bases between. The CDR3 extends over 15 amino acids. Germline V gene sequence: CDR1 SGHAT, CDR2 FQNNGV. CDR3: CASSRPGRDTGELFF. The CDR3 nucleotides are TGTGCCAGCAGCCGACCAGGACGGGACACCGGGGAGCTGTTTTTT.

This clonotype was seen at least ten times. The CDR3 DNA reads TGCGCCAGCAGCTTGGGCCCCAGTGAGAATGAAAAACTGTTTTTT. Amino acid sequence: CASSLGPSENEKLFF. The chain uses TRBV5-1 and TRBJ1-4; D not resolved. Germline V lookup: CDR1 SGHRS, CDR2 YFSETQ. The CDR3 contains 15 residues. V lost 0 bases and J lost 5, with 11 bases in between.

As concerns this clonotype: Since a much larger clone is just one base distant, this may be a read error. The rearrangement links TRBV12-3 or TRBV12-4 to TRBJ2-1; D not certain. CDR3 length: 13 amino acids. The CDR3 DNA reads as TGTGCCAGCAGACCTCCATCCTACAATGAGCAGATCTTC. Translating gives CASRPPSYNEQIF.

J is TRBJ2-7 and V is TRBV7-8; D not resolved. CDR1 and CDR2 (germline): SGHVS, FQNEAQ. V was cut by 4 bases and J by 0 bases, with 10 bases left in between. CDR3 size: 14 residues. The CDR3 protein is CASSSVPSSYEQYF. DNA for the CDR3: TGTGCCAGCAGCTCAGTCCCCAGCTCCTACGAGCAGTACTTC. The full variable domain, with the rest looked up from reference TRBV7-8 and TRBJ2-7, is GAGVSQSPRYKVAKRGQDVALRCDPISGHVSLFWYQQALGQGPEFLTYFQNEAQLDKSGLPSDRFFAERPEGSVSTLKIQRTQQEDSAVYLCASSSVPSSYEQYFGPGTRLTVT.

This clonotype was recorded many times. This chain links TRBV7-2 with TRBJ1-2; TRBD1 is a possible D gene (6 bases). CDR1 and CDR2 (germline): SGHTA, FQGNSA. CDR3 length equals 13 residues. V was clipped by 2 bases and J by 4 bases, with 8 bases between them. The chain's CDR3 is CASSLLQGYGYTF. In DNA, the CDR3 is TGTGCCAGCAGCTTATTACAGGGCTATGGCTACACCTTC.

This clonotype appeared a few times. The CDR3 spells CASSSEGNGYTF. Here the CDR3 DNA reads TGTGCCAGCAGCTCGGAGGGGAATGGCTACACCTTC. The rearrangement links TRBV11-2 to TRBJ1-2; the D gene is possibly TRBD1 (5 bases). V shed 4 bases and J shed 6 bases, with 9 bases lying between them. Germline assignment: CDR1 SGHAT and CDR2 FQNNGV. The CDR3 runs to 12 residues. The full variable domain, in which reference TRBV11-2 and TRBJ1-2 provide the parts outside the CDR3, is EAGVAQSPRYKIIEKRQSVAFWCNPISGHATLYWYQQILGQGPKLLIQFQNNGVVDDSQLPKDRFSAERLKGVDSTLKIQPAKLEDSAVYLCASSSEGNGYTFGSGTRLTVV.

J is TRBJ1-1 and V is TRBV6-8, with 9 bases lining up with TRBD1. The V gene end was trimmed by 4 bases and the J gene end by 7 bases; junction bases not matched to a gene: 4. The CDR3 is made up of 13 amino acids. CDR1 is MNHGY and CDR2 is SAAAGT in the germline V gene. The chain's CDR3 is CASSSDRGSEAFF. CDR3 DNA: TGTGCCAGCAGTTCGGACAGGGGAAGTGAAGCTTTCTTT.

This sequence joins TRBV3-1 and TRBJ1-6; the D is unclear. V was cut by 0 bases and J by 7 bases, with 7 bases left in between. The CDR3 runs to 14 residues. Germline values: CDR1 LGHDT, CDR2 YNNKEL (reference sequence). As DNA, the CDR3 is TGTGCCAGCAGCCAAGAGGCGAGGAATTCACCCCTCCACTTT. Protein: CASSQEARNSPLHF.

This clonotype was seen ten or more times. V usage is TRBV29-1 and J usage is TRBJ1-4; TRBD1 might be the D (5 bases). Trimming pared 4 bases from V and 8 bases from J, leaving 11 bases between. Germline values: CDR1 SQVTM, CDR2 ANQGSEA. The CDR3 has 12 residues. The CDR3 loop reads CSVGKGREKLFF. CDR3 in DNA: TGCAGCGTTGGAAAGGGGCGGGAAAAACTGTTTTTT. The full variable domain, in which reference TRBV29-1 and TRBJ1-4 provide the parts outside the CDR3, is SAVISQKPSRDICQRGTSLTIQCQVDSQVTMMFWYRQQPGQSLTLIATANQGSEATYESGFVIDKFPISRPNLTFSTLTVSNMSPEDSSIYLCSVGKGREKLFFGSGTQLSVL.

This clonotype was seen many times. The chain carries TRBV7-2 and TRBJ2-1; tentatively, D is TRBD2 (5 bases). CDR3 length: 15 amino acids. The germline V gene has CDR1 SGHTA and CDR2 FQGNSA. Deletions cut 5 bases from V and 0 bases from J, with 11 bases between. In DNA form, the CDR3 reads TGTGCCAGCAGCCCGGACTGGAGCTCCTACAATGAGCAGTTCTTC. Its protein is CASSPDWSSYNEQFF.

The chain has TRBV5-1 and TRBJ1-6, with 9 bases that match TRBD1. CDR1 is SGHRS and CDR2 is YFSETQ in the germline V gene. The CDR3 covers 16 residues. J was trimmed by 9 bases and V by 2 bases; bases with no gene match: 9. CDR3 sequence reads: CASSLPGTGRTSPLHF. The CDR3 nucleotides read TGCGCCAGCAGCTTACCCGGGACAGGGCGGACTTCACCCCTCCACTTT.

This clonotype was seen ten or more times. The chain joins TRBV9 to TRBJ1-6; D is unresolved. V gave up 0 bases and J gave up 10 bases, with 11 bases separating them. The germline gives CDR1 SGDLS, CDR2 YYNGEE. The CDR3 has 14 amino acids. Here the CDR3 DNA reads TGTGCCAGCAGCGTAGCTACAAGTGGCTCACCCCTCCACTTT. It translates to CASSVATSGSPLHF.

This clonotype was detected many times. This chain connects TRBV19 to TRBJ1-1; possible D gene TRBD1, 6 bases. The V gene lost 3 bases and the J gene lost 5 bases, with 25 bases spanning the gap. The CDR3 totals 18 residues. Germline V gene sequence: CDR1 LNHDA, CDR2 SQIVND (reference sequence). The CDR3 protein is CASSIWVGGGLPKTEAFF. CDR3 nucleotide sequence: TGTGCCAGTAGTATCTGGGTTGGCGGGGGCCTGCCTAAGACTGAAGCTTTCTTT.

This clonotype was picked up many times. The chain employs TRBV7-2 and TRBJ1-2, with D maybe TRBD1 (5 bases). The CDR3 loop spans 15 amino acids. Germline values: CDR1 SGHTA, CDR2 FQGNSA. V was shortened by 1 base and J by 0 bases, with 9 bases between the two germline ends. The CDR3 reads CASSLVGDANYGYTF. In nucleotides, the CDR3 is TGTGCCAGCAGCTTAGTGGGGGATGCTAACTATGGCTACACCTTC.

The V and J genes are TRBV10-1 and TRBJ2-7; 10 nucleotides align to TRBD2. With 11 bases clipped from V and 2 bases from J, the junction kept 9 bases outside the gene matches. The germline V gene encodes CDR1 WNHNN and CDR2 SYGVQD (reference sequence). This CDR3 is built from 14 residues. CDR3 in amino acids: CACPGTSEPYEQYF. The DNA for the CDR3 is TGCGCCTGCCCCGGGACTAGCGAACCCTACGAGCAGTACTTC.

This clonotype showed up just a few times. The chain is built from TRBV7-9 and TRBJ1-2; 9 bases map to TRBD1. The junction had 10 bases not matched to a gene; V was cut back by 4 bases and J by 7 bases. This CDR3 has 15 residues. Looked up from germline, CDR1 is SEHNR and CDR2 is FQNEAQ (reference sequence). This CDR3 reads CASSSPTQGAFGYTF. The CDR3 bases are TGTGCCAGCAGCTCACCCACACAGGGGGCGTTTGGCTACACCTTC.